These T cell receptor beta chains were read from a single sample in a study of T cells of healthy individuals. TCRdb called the 5' RACE reads again in MiXCR, with one record for every CDR3 protein. The sample lists about 63,000 distinct CDR3 sequences, around 15% occurring once. The receptor set was obtained from a human donor in good health. Each CDR3 is given with its conserved first and last residue. The D gene is left open where the match is weak. Where a row states a size, it is once, few, many or the class of an expanded clone; other rows omit it.

cdr3_nt cdr3_aa v_call d_call clone_size j_call
TGTGCCAGCAGTTTATCCACCACTGAAGCTTTCTTT CASSLSTTEAFF TRBV28 . many TRBJ1-1
TGTGCCAGCAGCCAAGTTACTAGCGGCCCCAATGAGCAGTTCTTC CASSQVTSGPNEQFF TRBV3-1 TRBD2 . TRBJ2-1
TGTGCCAGCAAGGGACAGGGGCAAAACTATGGCTACACCTTC CASKGQGQNYGYTF TRBV7-9 TRBD1 few TRBJ1-2
TGTGCCAGCAGTTTGGCCTTTGGAAACAATGAGCAGTTCTTC CASSLAFGNNEQFF TRBV27 . many TRBJ2-1
TGCAGTGCCGGGGCTAGCATTGGCACAGATACGCAGTATTTT CSAGASIGTDTQYF TRBV20-1 . many TRBJ2-3
TGTGCCAGCAGCTTACTGACGTCAGGAAACACCGGGGAGCTGTTTTTT CASSLLTSGNTGELFF TRBV11-1 . few TRBJ2-2
TGTGCCAGCAATCCAAGACAGGCGTCTACCTACGAGCAGTACTTC CASNPRQASTYEQYF TRBV6-1 . few TRBJ2-7
TGTGCCAGCAGCCCCGGGATTCGGGCCTACGAGCAGTACTTC CASSPGIRAYEQYF TRBV7-2 . . TRBJ2-7
TGTGCCAGCAGTTACTCGGTCGGGGGCCACACAGATACGCAGTATTTT CASSYSVGGHTDTQYF TRBV6-5 . few TRBJ2-3
TGTGCCAGCAGCGGGGGACAGGGAGGCGGCTACACCTTC CASSGGQGGGYTF TRBV9 TRBD1 . TRBJ1-2
TGTGCCAGCAGCGTGGGGGGCCCCAACACTGAAGCTTTCTTT CASSVGGPNTEAFF TRBV9 . few TRBJ1-1
TGTGCCAGCAGCGTCTACGGGGAAGGTGGTGGCTACACCTTC CASSVYGEGGGYTF TRBV9 . few TRBJ1-2
TGTGCCAGCAGTGACGACATCTTCGGGGCCAACGTCCTGACTTTC CASSDDIFGANVLTF TRBV6-5 . few TRBJ2-6
TGCGCCAGCAGCCAAGGACGGGCGGGGGAATACGAGCAGTACTTC CASSQGRAGEYEQYF TRBV4-1 TRBD2 . TRBJ2-7
TGCGCCAGCAGCGAATACTCCGGGACAACAACTAATGAAAAACTGTTTTTT CASSEYSGTTTNEKLFF TRBV4-1 . . TRBJ1-4
TGTGCCAGCAGTGTCCAGGGTGAGGCCCAGTACTTC CASSVQGEAQYF TRBV2 . few TRBJ2-5
TGTGCCAGCAGCCAAGCATCGAGCGGGGGGGTAGAGACCCAGTACTTC CASSQASSGGVETQYF TRBV4-2 TRBD2 . TRBJ2-5
TGCAGTGCTCTCTCGGAGGGGCCCCTATTTTACGAGCAGTACTTC CSALSEGPLFYEQYF TRBV20-1 . . TRBJ2-7
TGTGCCAGCAGCGTACAGGGGGCTGCTGAAGCTTTCTTT CASSVQGAAEAFF TRBV5-8 TRBD1 few TRBJ1-1
TGCAGCGTTGGAACTCTCGACTCGCATCGCACAGATACGCAGTATTTT CSVGTLDSHRTDTQYF TRBV29-1 . . TRBJ2-3
TGCAGTGCTAGTTTCCAGGGCGCCAGGGGAGGCTACACCTTC CSASFQGARGGYTF TRBV20-1 . few TRBJ1-2
TGTGCCAGCAGCCCCCTCGTTGCCATCATACGGAACACAGATACGCAGTATTTT CASSPLVAIIRNTDTQYF TRBV11-2 . many TRBJ2-3
TGTGCCAGCAGTTCCAGCGGGAGCCTGAATGAGCAGTTCTTC CASSSSGSLNEQFF TRBV7-9 TRBD2 . TRBJ2-1
TGTGCCAGCAATCGGCTCTCTAGCACAGATACGCAGTATTTT CASNRLSSTDTQYF TRBV7-6 . few TRBJ2-3
TGCAGTGCCACGAAAGCGGGGGGGCGAACAGATACGCAGTATTTT CSATKAGGRTDTQYF TRBV20-1 TRBD2 . TRBJ2-3
TGTGCCAGCAGCTTGATGTCAGAGTCAGATACGCAGTATTTT CASSLMSESDTQYF TRBV5-4 . . TRBJ2-3
TGTGCCAGCAGCCAAGTTGGGGAAAAACTGTTTTTT CASSQVGEKLFF TRBV3-1 . few TRBJ1-4
TGTGCCAGCAGGGTAGCGGGAGGGCCCTACGAGCAGTACTTC CASRVAGGPYEQYF TRBV27 TRBD2 . TRBJ2-7
TGTGCCAGCTCACCTGGACAGGGGAACACTGAAGCTTTCTTT CASSPGQGNTEAFF TRBV18 TRBD1 . TRBJ1-1
TGCGCCAGCAGCCACCCCATGGGCAGGGGGCGCCGGGGTTGGTCACCCCTCCACTTT CASSHPMGRGRRGWSPLHF TRBV4-1 TRBD1 . TRBJ1-6
TGTGCCAGCAATAGGGGGACTGAAGCTTTCTTT CASNRGTEAFF TRBV27 . many TRBJ1-1
TGTGCCAGTAGTAGCGGGGGCACAGATACGCAGTATTTT CASSSGGTDTQYF TRBV28 TRBD2 . TRBJ2-3
TGCAGCGTCCCTCCCCGGGACAGGGGCAATGATCAGCCCCAGCATTTT CSVPPRDRGNDQPQHF TRBV29-1 TRBD1 many TRBJ1-5
TGCGCCAGCCGGACAGATAATTCACCCCTCCACTTT CASRTDNSPLHF TRBV4-1 . few TRBJ1-6
TGCGCCAGCAGCGAAACGGACCGCGCGGGCTACACCTTC CASSETDRAGYTF TRBV5-1 . . TRBJ1-2
TGTGCCAGCAGCGTAGAAAGCAGAGGGACTGAAGCTTTCTTT CASSVESRGTEAFF TRBV9 . . TRBJ1-1
TGTGCCTGGAGTGTTGTAGCGGCTAACACCGGGGAGCTGTTTTTT CAWSVVAANTGELFF TRBV30 . many TRBJ2-2
TGTGCCAGCAGTGAACTTTCGGGGACTCCCTTGGATGAGCAGTTCTTC CASSELSGTPLDEQFF TRBV6-1 . . TRBJ2-1
TGTGCCAGCAGTCGGAGCGGGAGCGGCTACGAGCAGTACTTC CASSRSGSGYEQYF TRBV6-2/TRBV6-3 TRBD2 many TRBJ2-7
TGTGCCAGCAGCTTATCTTCAGGGCGCACCGGGGAGCTGTTTTTT CASSLSSGRTGELFF TRBV7-3 . many TRBJ2-2
TGCAGCGTTGAGAGGGGACTAGCGGGGGGGCTTGTCATAGAGACCCAGTACTTC CSVERGLAGGLVIETQYF TRBV29-1 TRBD2 many TRBJ2-5
TGTGCCAACCATATAGCGGGAGAGACAGATACGCAGTATTTT CANHIAGETDTQYF TRBV21-1 . few TRBJ2-3
TGTGCCAGCAGAAGGACAGGGGTTTCACCCCTCCACTTT CASRRTGVSPLHF TRBV12-3/TRBV12-4 TRBD1 few TRBJ1-6
TGCAGCGTTGCCCAGGGTTTTGGGCTGTTTTTT CSVAQGFGLFF TRBV29-1 . few TRBJ1-4
TGTGCCAGCAGTTCCCGGACAGGGGGGAACACTGAAGCTTTCTTT CASSSRTGGNTEAFF TRBV6-2/TRBV6-3 TRBD1 many TRBJ1-1
TGTGCCAGCAGTTTGTGGGTAACGGAGACCCAGTACTTC CASSLWVTETQYF TRBV27 . many TRBJ2-5
TGCGCCAGCAGCCAGTCCAGTGTTAAGGGGAGGTATGGCTACACCTTC CASSQSSVKGRYGYTF TRBV4-1 . . TRBJ1-2
TGTGCCAGCAGTCTCAGGTTTGAGCAGTACTTC CASSLRFEQYF TRBV3-1 . few TRBJ2-7
TGTGCCAGCAGTGTCTGGACGCGGACTGAAGCTTTCTTT CASSVWTRTEAFF TRBV2 . few TRBJ1-1
TGTGCCAGCAGGACGGACAGGGGCGACCAGCCCCAGCATTTT CASRTDRGDQPQHF TRBV28 TRBD1 . TRBJ1-5
TGTGCCACCAGTGACCGGACCGGGACCCCGTTAGGTGAGCAGTTCTTC CATSDRTGTPLGEQFF TRBV24-1 . . TRBJ2-1
TGCAGTGCAGTCGACTTAGCGGGGTGGAGCTCCTACGAGCAGTACTTC CSAVDLAGWSSYEQYF TRBV20-1 TRBD2 many TRBJ2-7